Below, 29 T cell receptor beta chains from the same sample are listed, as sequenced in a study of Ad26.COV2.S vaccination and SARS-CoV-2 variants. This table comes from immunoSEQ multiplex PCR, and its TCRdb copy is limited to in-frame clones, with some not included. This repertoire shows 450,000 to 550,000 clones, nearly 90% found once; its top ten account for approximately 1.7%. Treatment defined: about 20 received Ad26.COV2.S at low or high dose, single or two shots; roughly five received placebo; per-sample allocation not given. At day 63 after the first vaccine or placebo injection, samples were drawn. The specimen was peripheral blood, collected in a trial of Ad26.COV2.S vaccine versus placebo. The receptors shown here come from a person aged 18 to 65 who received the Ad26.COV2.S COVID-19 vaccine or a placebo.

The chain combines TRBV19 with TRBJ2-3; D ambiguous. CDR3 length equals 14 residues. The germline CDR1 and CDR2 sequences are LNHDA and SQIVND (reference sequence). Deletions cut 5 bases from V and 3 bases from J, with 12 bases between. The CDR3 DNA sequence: TGTGCCAGTAGTCTCCCGGGTATGACAGATACGCAGTATTTT. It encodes CASSLPGMTDTQYF.

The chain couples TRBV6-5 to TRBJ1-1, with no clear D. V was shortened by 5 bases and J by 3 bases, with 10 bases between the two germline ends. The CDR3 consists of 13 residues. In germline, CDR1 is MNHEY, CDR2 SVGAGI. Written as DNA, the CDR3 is TGTGCCAGCAGTAGGACCTTCGACACTGAAGCTTTCTTT. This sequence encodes CASSRTFDTEAFF.

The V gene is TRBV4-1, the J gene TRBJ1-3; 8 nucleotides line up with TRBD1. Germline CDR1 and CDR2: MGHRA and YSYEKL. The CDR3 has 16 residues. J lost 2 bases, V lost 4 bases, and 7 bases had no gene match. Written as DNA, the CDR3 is TGCGCCAGCAGCCGGACCAACAGGGGGACTGGAAACACCATATATTTT. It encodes CASSRTNRGTGNTIYF.

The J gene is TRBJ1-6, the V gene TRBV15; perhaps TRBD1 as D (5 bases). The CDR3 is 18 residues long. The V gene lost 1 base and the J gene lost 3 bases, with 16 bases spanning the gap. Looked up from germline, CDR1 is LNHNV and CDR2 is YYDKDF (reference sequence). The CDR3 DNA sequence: TGTGCCACCAGCAGAGTCTCCGGGACTCCCATCTATAATTCACCCCTCCACTTT. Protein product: CATSRVSGTPIYNSPLHF.

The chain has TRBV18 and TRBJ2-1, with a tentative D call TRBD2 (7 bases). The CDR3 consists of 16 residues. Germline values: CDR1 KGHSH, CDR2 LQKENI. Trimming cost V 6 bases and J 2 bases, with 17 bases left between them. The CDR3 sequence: CASSRGGSIPYNEQFF. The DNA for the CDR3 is TGTGCCAGCTCTAGGGGGGGGAGTATCCCCTACAATGAGCAGTTCTTC.

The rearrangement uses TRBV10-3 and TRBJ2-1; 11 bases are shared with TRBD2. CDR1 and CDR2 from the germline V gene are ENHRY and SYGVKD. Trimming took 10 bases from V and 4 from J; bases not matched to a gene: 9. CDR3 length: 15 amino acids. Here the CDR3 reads CATSKTSGTYNEQFF. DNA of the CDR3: TGTGCCACTTCGAAGACTAGCGGGACTTACAATGAGCAGTTCTTC.

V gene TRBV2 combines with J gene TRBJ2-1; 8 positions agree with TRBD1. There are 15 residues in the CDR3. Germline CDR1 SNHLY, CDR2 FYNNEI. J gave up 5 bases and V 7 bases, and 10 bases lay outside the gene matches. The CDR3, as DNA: TGTGCCAGCAAGAAAGACAGGGGTCGACACAATGAGCAGTTCTTC. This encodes CASKKDRGRHNEQFF.

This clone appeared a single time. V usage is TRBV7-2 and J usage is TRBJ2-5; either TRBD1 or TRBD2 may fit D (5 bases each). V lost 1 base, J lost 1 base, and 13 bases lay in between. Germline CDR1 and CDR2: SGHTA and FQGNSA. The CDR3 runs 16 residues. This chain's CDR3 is CASSLGGAIIQETQYF. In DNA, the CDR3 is TGTGCCAGCAGCTTAGGAGGGGCGATTATCCAAGAGACCCAGTACTTC.

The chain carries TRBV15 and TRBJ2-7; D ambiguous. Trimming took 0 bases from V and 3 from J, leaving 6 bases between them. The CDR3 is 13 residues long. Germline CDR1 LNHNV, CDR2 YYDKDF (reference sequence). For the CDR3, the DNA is TGTGCCACCAGCAGAGATAACCGCTACGAGCAGTACTTC. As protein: CATSRDNRYEQYF.

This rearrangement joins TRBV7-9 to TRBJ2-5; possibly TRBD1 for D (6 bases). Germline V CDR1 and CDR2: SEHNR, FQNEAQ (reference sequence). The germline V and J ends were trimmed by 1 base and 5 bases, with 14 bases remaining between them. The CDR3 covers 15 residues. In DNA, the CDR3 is TGTGCCAGCAGCTTAGTCTCAGGGGCCGGGGAGACCCAGTACTTC. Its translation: CASSLVSGAGETQYF.

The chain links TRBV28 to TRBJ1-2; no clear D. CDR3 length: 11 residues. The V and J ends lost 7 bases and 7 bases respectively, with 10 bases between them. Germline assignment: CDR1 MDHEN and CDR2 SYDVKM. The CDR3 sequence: CASTSRFGYTF. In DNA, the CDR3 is TGTGCCAGCACCTCGCGGTTTGGCTACACCTTC.

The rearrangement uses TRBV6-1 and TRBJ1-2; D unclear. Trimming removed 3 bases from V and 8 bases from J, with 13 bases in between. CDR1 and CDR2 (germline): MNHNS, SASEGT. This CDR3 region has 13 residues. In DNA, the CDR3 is TGTGCCAGCAGTGAGGGCCCTCTGCGAGGCTACACCTTC. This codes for CASSEGPLRGYTF.

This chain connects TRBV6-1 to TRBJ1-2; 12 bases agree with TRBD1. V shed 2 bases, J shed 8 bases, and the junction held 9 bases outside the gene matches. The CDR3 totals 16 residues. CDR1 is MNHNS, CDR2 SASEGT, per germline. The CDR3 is CASSEHPGQGARGYTF. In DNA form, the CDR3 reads TGTGCCAGCAGTGAACATCCGGGACAGGGGGCTAGAGGCTACACCTTC.

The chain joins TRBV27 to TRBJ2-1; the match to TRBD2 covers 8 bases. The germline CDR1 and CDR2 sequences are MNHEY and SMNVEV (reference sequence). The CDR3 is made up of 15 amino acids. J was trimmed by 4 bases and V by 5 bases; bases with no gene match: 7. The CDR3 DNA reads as TGTGCCAGCAGTAAAAGCGGGAGTATTTACAATGAGCAGTTCTTC. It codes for CASSKSGSIYNEQFF.

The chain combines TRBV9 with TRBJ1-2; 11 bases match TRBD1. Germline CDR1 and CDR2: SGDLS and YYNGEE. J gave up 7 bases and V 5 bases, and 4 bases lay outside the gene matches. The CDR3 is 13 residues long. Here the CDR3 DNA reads TGTGCCAGCAGGGACAGGGGGCAGGGTGGCTACACCTTC. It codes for CASRDRGQGGYTF.

The CDR3 sequence: CASSLDRLAGFEQYF. DNA for the CDR3: TGTGCCAGCAGCTTAGATCGGCTAGCGGGATTCGAGCAGTACTTC. The chain is built from TRBV11-1 and TRBJ2-7; the match to TRBD2 covers 9 bases. Germline V lookup: CDR1 SGHAT, CDR2 FQDESV (reference sequence). This CDR3 has 15 amino acids. Trimming removed 1 base from V and 6 bases from J; junction bases left unmatched: 7.

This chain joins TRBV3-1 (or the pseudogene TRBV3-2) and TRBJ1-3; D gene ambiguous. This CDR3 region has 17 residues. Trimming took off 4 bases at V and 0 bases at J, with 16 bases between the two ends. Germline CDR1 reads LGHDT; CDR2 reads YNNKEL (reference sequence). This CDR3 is CASSPKMETVSGNTIYF. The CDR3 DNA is TGTGCCAGCAGCCCAAAAATGGAGACGGTCTCTGGAAACACCATATATTTT.

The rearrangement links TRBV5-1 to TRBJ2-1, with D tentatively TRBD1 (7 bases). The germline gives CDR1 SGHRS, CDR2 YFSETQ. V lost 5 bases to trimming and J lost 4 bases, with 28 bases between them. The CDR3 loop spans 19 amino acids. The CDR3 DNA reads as TGCGCCAGCAGAAAAGCCGGCGGACAGGTCCAGGGAGGATACAATGAGCAGTTCTTC. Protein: CASRKAGGQVQGGYNEQFF.

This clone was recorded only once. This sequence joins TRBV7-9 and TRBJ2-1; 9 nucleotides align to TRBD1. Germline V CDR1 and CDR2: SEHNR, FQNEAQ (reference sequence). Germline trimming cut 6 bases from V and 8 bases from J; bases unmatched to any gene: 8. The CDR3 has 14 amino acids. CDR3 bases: TGTGCCAGCAGTTCCCGGACAGGGGAGGATGAGCAGTTCTTC. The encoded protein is CASSSRTGEDEQFF. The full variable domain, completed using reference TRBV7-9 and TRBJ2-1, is DTGVSQNPRHKITKRGQNVTFRCDPISEHNRLYWYRQTLGQGPEFLTYFQNEAQLEKSRLLSDRFSAERPKGSFSTLEIQRTEQGDSAMYLCASSSRTGEDEQFFGPGTRLTVL.

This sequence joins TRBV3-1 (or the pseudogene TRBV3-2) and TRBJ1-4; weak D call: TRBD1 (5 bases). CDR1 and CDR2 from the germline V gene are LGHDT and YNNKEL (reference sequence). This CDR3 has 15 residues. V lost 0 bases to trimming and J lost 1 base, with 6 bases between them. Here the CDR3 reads CASSQDQGTNEKLFF. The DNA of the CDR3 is TGTGCCAGCAGCCAAGATCAGGGAACTAATGAAAAACTGTTTTTT.

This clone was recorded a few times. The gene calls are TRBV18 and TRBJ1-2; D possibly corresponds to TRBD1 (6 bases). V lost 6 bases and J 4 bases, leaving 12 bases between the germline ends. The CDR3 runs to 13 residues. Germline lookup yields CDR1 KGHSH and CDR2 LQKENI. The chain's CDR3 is CASSPDRIYGYTF. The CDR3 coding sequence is TGTGCCAGCTCGCCCGACAGGATCTATGGCTACACCTTC.

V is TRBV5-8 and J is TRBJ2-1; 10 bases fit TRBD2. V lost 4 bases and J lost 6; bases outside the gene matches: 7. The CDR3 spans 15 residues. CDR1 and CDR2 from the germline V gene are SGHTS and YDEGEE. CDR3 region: CASSLAGVASNEQFF. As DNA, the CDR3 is TGTGCCAGCAGCCTAGCGGGAGTAGCGAGCAATGAGCAGTTCTTC.

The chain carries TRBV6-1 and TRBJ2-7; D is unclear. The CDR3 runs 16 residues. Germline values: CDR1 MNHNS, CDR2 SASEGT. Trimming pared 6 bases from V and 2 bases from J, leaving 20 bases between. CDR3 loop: CASREWAGRTPYEQYF. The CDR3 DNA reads TGTGCCAGCAGGGAATGGGCCGGGCGCACACCCTACGAGCAGTACTTC.

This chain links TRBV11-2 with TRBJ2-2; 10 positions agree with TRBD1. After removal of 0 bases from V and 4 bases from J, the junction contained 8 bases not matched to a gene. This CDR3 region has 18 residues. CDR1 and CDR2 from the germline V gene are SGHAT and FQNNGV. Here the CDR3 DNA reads TGTGCCAGCAGCTTAGATACGGGACAGGGGCGTTTCACCGGGGAGCTGTTTTTT. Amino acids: CASSLDTGQGRFTGELFF.

CDR3 DNA sequence: TGTGCCAGCTCACCAATGGACACGGCTAACTATGGCTACACCTTC. Translated, it gives CASSPMDTANYGYTF. The chain uses TRBV18 and TRBJ1-2, with a weak D call TRBD1 (5 bases). This CDR3 has 15 residues. V shed 2 bases and J shed 0 bases, with 10 bases lying between them. Germline values: CDR1 KGHSH, CDR2 LQKENI.

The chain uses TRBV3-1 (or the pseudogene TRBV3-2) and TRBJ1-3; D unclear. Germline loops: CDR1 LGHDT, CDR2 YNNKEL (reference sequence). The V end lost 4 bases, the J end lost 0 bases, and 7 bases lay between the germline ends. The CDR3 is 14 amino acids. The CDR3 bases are TGTGCCAGCAGCCCACAGAGCTCTGGAAACACCATATATTTT. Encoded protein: CASSPQSSGNTIYF.

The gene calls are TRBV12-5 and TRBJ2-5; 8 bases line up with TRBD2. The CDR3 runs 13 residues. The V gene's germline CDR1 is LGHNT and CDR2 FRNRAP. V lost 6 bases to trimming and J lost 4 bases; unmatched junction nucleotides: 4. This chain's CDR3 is CASGQAGAETQYF. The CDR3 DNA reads TGTGCTAGTGGCCAAGCGGGAGCAGAGACCCAGTACTTC.

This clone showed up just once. CDR3 amino acids: CASSIKLLVVSGELFF. CDR3 DNA sequence: TGTGCCAGTAGTATTAAATTACTAGTTGTAAGCGGGGAGCTGTTTTTT. The chain links TRBV19 to TRBJ2-2; TRBD2 is a possible D gene (5 bases). This CDR3 region has 16 residues. V dropped 3 bases and J dropped 7 bases, with 18 bases sitting between them. Germline values: CDR1 LNHDA, CDR2 SQIVND (reference sequence).

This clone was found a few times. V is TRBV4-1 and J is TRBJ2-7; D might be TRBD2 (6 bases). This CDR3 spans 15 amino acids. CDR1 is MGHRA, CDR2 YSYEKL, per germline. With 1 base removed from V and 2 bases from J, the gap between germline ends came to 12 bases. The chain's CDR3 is CASSQGAGSPYEQYF. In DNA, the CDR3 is TGCGCCAGCAGCCAAGGAGCGGGCTCCCCCTACGAGCAGTACTTC.